These T cell receptor beta chains were read from a single sample in a study of cytomegalovirus exposure and HLA in healthy donors. Assay used: immunoSEQ multiplex PCR; TCRdb lists only in-frame clones, some missing. The sample records around 140,000 clones, roughly three quarters being singletons. Sequences were obtained from PBMCs. The receptors were sampled from a woman aged 40 to 50 in good health and CMV-seronegative. Both conserved end residues are part of each CDR3. A D gene is named only where the DNA matches it firmly. Clone size, where shown, is once, few, many, or a class for clones that have expanded.

v_gene	abundance	j_gene	d_gene	CDR3aa	CDR3nt
TRBV30	few	TRBJ1-1	.	CAWVTVNTEAFF	TGTGCCTGGGTGACAGTGAACACTGAAGCTTTCTTT
TRBV19	.	TRBJ2-7	TRBD2	CASSIASGVREQYF	TGTGCCAGTAGTATAGCTAGCGGGGTCCGAGAGCAGTACTTC
TRBV6-1	.	TRBJ1-5	.	CASSEVSTVQPQHF	TGTGCCAGCAGTGAAGTTAGTACAGTTCAGCCCCAGCATTTT
TRBV7-2	.	TRBJ2-7	TRBD2	CASNSLVGGGEQYF	TGTGCCAGCAACTCACTAGTAGGCGGGGGCGAGCAGTACTTC
TRBV6-5	few	TRBJ1-2	.	CASSYSQGLGGYTF	TGTGCCAGCAGTTACTCCCAGGGACTGGGGGGCTACACCTTC
TRBV7-2	.	TRBJ1-5	.	CASSLTVGNQPQHF	TGTGCCAGCAGCTTGACAGTGGGCAATCAGCCCCAGCATTTT
TRBV9	.	TRBJ2-7	TRBD1	CASSVGTGGDEQYF	TGTGCCAGCAGCGTCGGGACAGGGGGCGACGAGCAGTACTTC
TRBV5-5	few	TRBJ1-1	TRBD1	CASTGGQGNTEAFF	TGTGCCAGCACCGGCGGACAGGGGAACACTGAAGCTTTCTTT
TRBV7-9	.	TRBJ1-4	TRBD1	CASSSVPGQGFF	TGTGCCAGCAGCTCCGTACCGGGACAGGGATTTTTT
TRBV18	.	TRBJ2-5	TRBD1	CASSRDRRETQYF	TGTGCCAGCTCACGGGACAGGAGGGAGACCCAGTACTTC
TRBV7-3	.	TRBJ1-5	.	CASSRNGGPQHF	TGTGCCAGCAGCCGCAATGGAGGTCCCCAGCATTTT
TRBV30	.	TRBJ2-7	TRBD1	CAWSVGQGRYEQYF	TGTGCCTGGAGTGTAGGACAGGGGCGCTACGAGCAGTACTTC
TRBV18	.	TRBJ1-2	.	CASSPEVGGYTF	TGTGCCAGCTCACCAGAGGTCGGTGGCTACACCTTC
TRBV6-1	.	TRBJ1-1	.	CASSAPRSVVNTEAFF	TGTGCCAGCAGTGCACCCCGTTCGGTAGTGAACACTGAAGCTTTCTTT
TRBV7-8	.	TRBJ1-4	TRBD1	CASSFTGTGKEKLFF	TGTGCCAGCAGCTTCACCGGGACAGGGAAGGAAAAACTGTTTTTT
TRBV14	once	TRBJ1-6	.	CASSQWTVPLNSPLHF	TGTGCCAGCAGCCAATGGACAGTGCCTTTGAATTCACCCCTCCACTTT
TRBV13	.	TRBJ1-1	TRBD1	CASSLAQDRVFAEAFF	TGTGCCAGCAGCTTAGCCCAGGACAGGGTTTTTGCTGAAGCTTTCTTT
TRBV29-1	.	TRBJ2-1	TRBD1	CSVASGTGSYNEQFF	TGCAGCGTTGCATCCGGGACAGGCTCCTACAATGAGCAGTTCTTC
TRBV5-1	.	TRBJ2-5	.	CASGGQPQETQYF	TGCGCCAGCGGCGGACAGCCGCAAGAGACCCAGTACTTC
TRBV4-1	.	TRBJ1-4	TRBD1	CASSHLRGRTGTNEKLFF	TGCGCCAGCAGCCATCTCCGGGGACGGACAGGAACCAATGAAAAACTGTTTTTT
TRBV5-6	few	TRBJ1-3	.	CASSFRGTTSGNTIYF	TGTGCCAGCAGCTTTAGGGGGACTACTTCTGGAAACACCATATATTTT
TRBV9	.	TRBJ1-2	.	CASSALPPNSNYGYTF	TGTGCCAGCAGCGCCCTGCCCCCTAATTCTAACTATGGCTACACCTTC
TRBV28	.	TRBJ2-1	.	CASSLRLEGNEQFF	TGTGCCAGCAGTTTGAGGCTAGAAGGCAATGAGCAGTTCTTC
TRBV20-1	.	TRBJ1-1	.	CSARDYEAFF	TGCAGTGCTAGAGACTATGAAGCTTTCTTT
TRBV6-6	.	TRBJ1-1	.	CASSYPGNTEAFF	TGTGCCAGCAGTTACCCAGGGAACACTGAAGCTTTCTTT
TRBV14	.	TRBJ1-5	.	CASSQYGNQPQHF	TGTGCCAGCAGCCAGTACGGGAATCAGCCCCAGCATTTT
TRBV7-9	.	TRBJ2-7	.	CASSLEQGYEQYF	TGTGCCAGCAGCTTAGAACAGGGTTACGAGCAGTACTTC
TRBV27	few	TRBJ1-2	TRBD1	CASSLSMSGTGRNYGYTF	TGTGCCAGCAGTTTATCGATGTCTGGGACAGGGAGGAACTATGGCTACACCTTC
TRBV28	few	TRBJ1-2	.	CASSLIPWNYGYTF	TGTGCCAGCAGTCTAATCCCCTGGAACTATGGCTACACCTTC
TRBV27	.	TRBJ1-1	TRBD1	CASSLTGLNTEAFF	TGTGCCAGCAGTTTGACAGGGTTGAACACTGAAGCTTTCTTT
TRBV28	.	TRBJ1-2	.	CASSLGGAGGYTF	TGTGCCAGCAGTTTAGGGGGGGCCGGTGGCTACACCTTC
TRBV5-8	once	TRBJ1-5	.	CASSSDGDQPQHF	TGTGCCAGCAGCTCCGACGGGGATCAGCCCCAGCATTTT
TRBV6-5	.	TRBJ1-2	.	CASSYQGSGGYTF	TGTGCCAGCAGTTACCAGGGGTCGGGAGGCTACACCTTC
TRBV7-9	.	TRBJ2-5	.	CASSLGGGPQETQYF	TGTGCCAGCAGCTTAGGAGGGGGACCCCAAGAGACCCAGTACTTC
TRBV4-1	.	TRBJ2-3	TRBD2	CASSHPAGGRDTQYF	TGCGCCAGCAGCCACCCTGCGGGGGGCAGAGATACGCAGTATTTT
TRBV4-2	.	TRBJ2-2	TRBD1	CASSPPDRGQLDTGELFF	TGTGCCAGCAGCCCCCCCGACAGGGGGCAGTTGGACACCGGGGAGCTGTTTTTT
TRBV2	few	TRBJ1-1	.	CASSDGFSNEAFF	TGTGCCAGCAGTGACGGGTTTTCGAATGAAGCTTTCTTT
TRBV2	.	TRBJ1-1	TRBD1	CASSGTGVNTEAFF	TGTGCCAGCAGTGGGACAGGGGTAAACACTGAAGCTTTCTTT
TRBV13	.	TRBJ1-1	.	CASSFEVGQGNTEAFF	TGTGCCAGCAGCTTTGAAGTTGGACAAGGGAACACTGAAGCTTTCTTT
TRBV7-9	.	TRBJ2-3	TRBD1	CASSLGDRVTDTQYF	TGTGCCAGCAGCTTAGGGGACAGGGTAACCGATACGCAGTATTTT
TRBV7-3	few	TRBJ1-2	.	CASSTQIGGAELGAF	TGTGCCAGCAGCACTCAAATTGGGGGCGCAGAATTAGGGGCTTTC
TRBV4-2	.	TRBJ1-3	.	CASSPYVLTGTSVNTIYF	TGTGCCAGCAGCCCCTACGTTCTCACAGGGACATCGGTAAACACCATATATTTT
TRBV6-5	.	TRBJ2-5	.	CASRGAGETQYF	TGTGCCAGCAGGGGGGCGGGAGAGACCCAGTACTTC
TRBV6-1	.	TRBJ1-2	.	CASSEQGYGYTF	TGTGCCAGCAGTGAACAGGGCTATGGCTACACCTTC
TRBV28	.	TRBJ2-7	.	CASSPHGWEQYF	TGTGCCAGCAGTCCCCATGGCTGGGAGCAGTACTTC